A single sample is the source of the 6 T cell receptor beta chains below, sequenced in a study of T cells in Graves' hyperthyroidism and ophthalmopathy. Amplified regions were TCR beta CDR3 sequences from RNA transcripts. First-round RT-PCR targeting the TCR CDR3 was performed with the HTBI primer set. Via MiXCR, TCRdb re-called the multiplex PCR reads, giving one row per CDR3 protein. Of hundreds of thousands of distinct CDR3 sequences listed, 15% to 18% are singletons. Sequencing was done on a sample of blood. These receptor sequences come from a woman aged 18-29 years with Graves' hyperthyroidism.

Ten or more counts support this clonotype. The gene calls are TRBV5-1 and TRBJ1-1; D unresolved. Germline V lookup: CDR1 SGHRS, CDR2 YFSETQ. V was trimmed by 3 bases and J by 0 bases, leaving 9 bases between them. The CDR3 spans 14 residues. The CDR3 sequence is CASSSQGLNTEAFF. The CDR3, as DNA: TGCGCCAGCAGCTCCCAAGGATTGAACACTGAAGCTTTCTTT.

In this sample, this clonotype turned up many times. This sequence joins TRBV9 and TRBJ2-1; 14 bases agree with TRBD2. Germline CDR1 reads SGDLS; CDR2 reads YYNGEE. Trimming took 6 bases from V and 10 from J; bases not matched to a gene: 9. The CDR3 sequence is 15 residues long. Here the CDR3 DNA reads TGTGCCAGCAATCTTGGGACTAGCGGGGGCGGGGAGCAGTTCTTC. Encoded protein: CASNLGTSGGGEQFF.

This clonotype appeared many times. This chain uses TRBV29-1 with TRBJ2-7; D is possibly TRBD1 (6 bases). The germline gives CDR1 SQVTM, CDR2 ANQGSEA. The CDR3 runs 14 residues. Between the trimmed V and J ends, which lost 7 bases and 2 bases, there was a span of 18 bases. CDR3 bases: TGCAGCGCCCTGACGACAGGAACCCCCTACGAGCAGTACTTC. Translating gives CSALTTGTPYEQYF.

This clonotype was recorded a few times. The chain joins TRBV19 to TRBJ2-1; a weak D match, TRBD2 (7 bases). CDR3 length: 14 residues. V shed 10 bases and J shed 5 bases, with 18 bases lying between them. Germline V gives CDR1 LNHDA, CDR2 SQIVND (reference sequence). The CDR3 here is CATNPRGGNNEQFF. CDR3 DNA sequence: TGTGCCACCAACCCGCGCGGGGGCAACAATGAGCAGTTCTTC.

This clonotype was seen repeatedly, ten times or more. The V and J genes are TRBV7-8 and TRBJ1-2; D unclear. V gave up 0 bases and J gave up 10 bases, with 18 bases separating them. This CDR3 comprises 15 residues. From germline, CDR1 is SGHVS and CDR2 FQNEAQ. The CDR3 here is CASSLALGEVGDYTF. CDR3 DNA: TGTGCCAGCAGCTTAGCCTTGGGCGAAGTCGGGGACTACACCTTC.

This clonotype was detected ten times or more. The genes are TRBV7-9 and TRBJ1-2; 8 nucleotides align to TRBD1. Trimming took 5 bases from V and 7 from J; bases not matched to a gene: 6. Germline V gives CDR1 SEHNR, CDR2 FQNEAQ (reference sequence). This CDR3 region has 13 residues. The CDR3 DNA follows: TGTGCCAGCAGCGCGGACAGGGTGGGTGGCTACACCTTC. It yields the protein CASSADRVGGYTF.